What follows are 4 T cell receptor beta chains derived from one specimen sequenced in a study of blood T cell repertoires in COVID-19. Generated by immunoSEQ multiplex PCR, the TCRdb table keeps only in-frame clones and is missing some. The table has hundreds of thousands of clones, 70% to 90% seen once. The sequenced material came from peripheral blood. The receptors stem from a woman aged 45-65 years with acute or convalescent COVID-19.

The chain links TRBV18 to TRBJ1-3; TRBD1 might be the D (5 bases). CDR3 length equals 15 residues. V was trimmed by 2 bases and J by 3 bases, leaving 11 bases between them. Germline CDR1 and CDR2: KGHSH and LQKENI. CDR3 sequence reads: CASSPEGVYGNTIYF. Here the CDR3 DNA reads TGTGCCAGCTCACCAGAAGGGGTCTATGGAAACACCATATATTTT.

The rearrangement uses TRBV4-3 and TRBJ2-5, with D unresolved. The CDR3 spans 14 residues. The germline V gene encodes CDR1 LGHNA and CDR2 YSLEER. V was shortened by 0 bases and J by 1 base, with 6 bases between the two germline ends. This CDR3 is CASSQDASQETQYF. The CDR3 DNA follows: TGCGCCAGCAGCCAAGACGCCAGCCAAGAGACCCAGTACTTC.

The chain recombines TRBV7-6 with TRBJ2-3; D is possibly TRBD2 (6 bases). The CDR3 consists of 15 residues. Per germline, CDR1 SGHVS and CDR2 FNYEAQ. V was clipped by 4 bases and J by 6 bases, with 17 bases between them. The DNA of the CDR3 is TGTGCCAGCAGCTACGGGACCGGAGGAGGGGATACGCAGTATTTT. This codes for CASSYGTGGGDTQYF.

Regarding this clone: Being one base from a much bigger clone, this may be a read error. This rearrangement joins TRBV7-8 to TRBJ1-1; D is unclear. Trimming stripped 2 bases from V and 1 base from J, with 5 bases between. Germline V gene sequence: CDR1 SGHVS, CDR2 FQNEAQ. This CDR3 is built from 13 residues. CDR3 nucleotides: TGTGCCAGCAGCTTATACGGGAACACTGAAGCTTTCTTT. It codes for CASSLYGNTEAFF.